These 27 T cell receptor beta chains originate from one sample sequenced in a study of blood T cells in healthy people across ages. A second PCR of roughly 7 to 11 cycles used a sample-barcoded 5' primer and a J-beta primer mix. Each CDR3 protein gets one entry after TCRdb re-called the 5' RACE reads with MiXCR. The data contain fewer than 900,000 distinct CDR3 sequences, about half of them singletons. The sequencing sample was made of blood. These receptors all come from a woman aged 55-70 years in good health.

This clonotype has just a few counts. This chain uses TRBV7-2 with TRBJ2-6, with D possibly TRBD1 on 6 matching bases. From germline, CDR1 is SGHTA and CDR2 FQGNSA. The V gene lost 4 bases and the J gene lost 2 bases, with 18 bases spanning the gap. This CDR3 comprises 18 residues. CDR3 sequence reads: CASSSYSLQGAGANVLTF. In DNA, the CDR3 is TGTGCCAGCAGCTCTTACTCGCTACAGGGCGCTGGGGCCAACGTCCTGACTTTC. Based on the CDR3 plus reference TRBV7-2 and TRBJ2-6, the full variable domain is GAGVSQSPSNKVTEKGKDVELRCDPISGHTALYWYRQSLGQGLEFLIYFQGNSAPDKSGLPSDRFSAERTGGSVSTLTIQRTQQEDSAVYLCASSSYSLQGAGANVLTFGAGSRLTVL.

With regard to this clonotype: A single base separates this from a much larger clone, so it may be a read error. J is TRBJ2-7 and V is TRBV4-3; TRBD2 matches 7 bases. This CDR3 spans 17 amino acids. Germline CDR1 reads LGHNA; CDR2 reads YSLEER. Written as DNA, the CDR3 is TGCGCCAGCAGCCAAGAATACGGCGGGAGTAAGGGCTACAAGCAGTACTTC. Protein sequence: CASSQEYGGSKGYKQYF.

This chain links TRBV29-1 with TRBJ1-1, with D uncertain. The CDR3 length is 14 residues. Germline-derived CDR1 and CDR2 are SQVTM and ANQGSEA. With 6 bases removed from V and 1 base from J, the gap between germline ends came to 15 bases. CDR3 nucleotide sequence: TGCAGCGTGGAGGACCGCGCAGCGAACACTGAAGCTTTCTTT. It is translated as CSVEDRAANTEAFF.

This clonotype was recorded at least ten times. This sequence joins TRBV29-1 and TRBJ2-5; TRBD2 is a possible D gene (6 bases). V lost 5 bases to trimming and J lost 4 bases, with 17 bases between them. This CDR3 is 14 amino acids long. The V gene's germline CDR1 is SQVTM and CDR2 ANQGSEA. The CDR3: CSVTTSTPGETQYF. CDR3 coding DNA: TGCAGCGTTACTACTAGCACCCCGGGAGAGACCCAGTACTTC.

Details on this clonotype: At one end, the junction sequence differs from germline, possibly due to a read error. The chain has TRBV29-1 and TRBJ1-2; D ambiguous. The germline gives CDR1 SQVTM, CDR2 ANQGSEA. The CDR3 totals 13 residues. Here the CDR3 reads CSVDIQDRHGNTF. The CDR3 coding sequence is TGCAGCGTTGATATCCAGGATCGGCATGGCAACACCTTC.

The J gene is TRBJ1-6, the V gene TRBV7-9, with unresolved D. In germline, CDR1 is SEHNR, CDR2 FQNEAQ (reference sequence). The V end lost 5 bases, the J end lost 0 bases, and 14 bases lay between the germline ends. This CDR3 has 17 residues. This CDR3 reads CASSTTASSSYNSPLHF. The DNA for the CDR3 is TGTGCCAGCAGCACAACAGCCTCGAGCTCCTATAATTCACCCCTCCACTTT.

This CDR3 reads CAATPGTGTYNEQFF. The CDR3 nucleotides are TGTGCCGCCACCCCCGGGACAGGGACCTACAATGAGCAGTTCTTC. This chain links TRBV28 with TRBJ2-1; TRBD1 matches 9 bases. Germline CDR1 reads MDHEN; CDR2 reads SYDVKM. Losses at the gene ends were 11 bases for V and 2 bases for J; bases not matched to a gene: 10. There are 15 residues in the CDR3.

V and J are TRBV20-1 and TRBJ1-1; the D gene is possibly TRBD1 (5 bases). CDR1 and CDR2 (germline): DFQATT, SNEGSKA (reference sequence). The CDR3 has 13 residues. The V end was cut by 5 bases, the J end by 2 bases, with 12 bases between. This chain's CDR3 is CSAPKGVNTEAFF. CDR3 nucleotides: TGCAGTGCTCCGAAAGGGGTTAACACTGAAGCTTTCTTT.

Only one count was recorded for this clonotype. This chain joins TRBV24-1 and TRBJ2-5; TRBD1 might be the D (6 bases). Near its end, the DNA agrees better with TRBJ2-7, so the J call may be wrong. This CDR3 contains 12 residues. Germline V gene sequence: CDR1 KGHDR, CDR2 SFDVKD. In DNA form, the CDR3 reads TGTGCCACCAGTCCAGGGGACCTCGAGCAGTACTTC. The encoded protein is CATSPGDLEQYF.

The J gene is TRBJ2-6, the V gene TRBV10-3; D possibly matches TRBD1 or TRBD2 (6 bases each). Per the germline V gene, CDR1 is ENHRY and CDR2 is SYGVKD. CDR3 size: 15 residues. Trimming took off 2 bases at V and 3 bases at J, with 8 bases between the two ends. The CDR3 spells CAISERGDGANVLTF. CDR3 coding DNA: TGTGCCATCAGTGAGAGGGGGGATGGGGCCAACGTCCTGACTTTC.

V gene TRBV12-3 or TRBV12-4 combines with J gene TRBJ1-1, with D possibly matching TRBD1 (6 bases). The CDR3 is 12 residues long. The V end was cut by 4 bases, the J end by 7 bases, with 10 bases between. The CDR3 coding sequence is TGTGCCAGCAGTTCTACAGGGTTTGAAGCTTTCTTT. This encodes CASSSTGFEAFF.

The rearrangement uses TRBV6-2 or TRBV6-3 and TRBJ2-5, with a tentative D call TRBD2 (5 bases). The J call is doubtful: the DNA matches TRBJ2-7 better. The CDR3 totals 13 residues. Germline values: CDR1 MNHEY, CDR2 SVGEGT. CDR3 DNA: TGTGCCAGCAGTTACAAACCGCGGGACGAGCAGTACTTC. It yields the protein CASSYKPRDEQYF.

The rearrangement joins TRBV12-3 or TRBV12-4 to TRBJ1-1, with no clear D. V lost 2 bases and J lost 11, with 6 bases in between. The CDR3 extends over 10 amino acids. CDR3: CASSLFRAFF. As DNA, the CDR3 is TGTGCCAGCAGTTTATTTAGGGCTTTCTTT.

This chain connects TRBV6-4 to TRBJ1-2; no clear D gene. V lost 7 bases and J 3 bases, leaving 18 bases between the germline ends. The CDR3 sequence is 15 residues long. Looked up from germline, CDR1 is MRHNA and CDR2 is SNTAGT. The CDR3 nucleotides are TGTGCCAGCATAATCAGGTTATCGACGGACTATGGCTACACCTTC. It is translated as CASIIRLSTDYGYTF.

This clonotype was seen only once. The chain recombines TRBV12-3 or TRBV12-4 with TRBJ1-1; 11 nucleotides line up with TRBD1. With V trimmed by 6 bases and J by 2 bases, 5 bases remained unmatched. This CDR3 contains 15 residues. Here the CDR3 reads CASRLRTGGNTEAFF. The CDR3 DNA sequence: TGTGCCAGCAGACTTCGGACAGGGGGCAACACTGAAGCTTTCTTT.

This chain links TRBV6-2 or TRBV6-3 with TRBJ1-5; the D gene is possibly TRBD1 (5 bases). Trimming removed 6 bases at V and 2 bases at J, with 17 bases between. Germline loops: CDR1 MNHEY, CDR2 SVGEGT. The CDR3 has 16 amino acids. The CDR3 here is CASSPVGRGGNQPQHF. In DNA, the CDR3 is TGTGCCAGCAGCCCCGTGGGGAGGGGCGGCAATCAGCCCCAGCATTTT.

The chain couples TRBV6-2 or TRBV6-3 to TRBJ1-2, with a weak D call TRBD1 (5 bases). V lost 4 bases and J 6 bases, leaving 18 bases between the germline ends. The CDR3 length is 15 residues. The germline CDR1 and CDR2 sequences are MNHEY and SVGEGT. The CDR3 region has the DNA TGTGCCAGCAGTTGGCCCCAGGAGCAGGGTGATGGCTACACCTTC. Its translation: CASSWPQEQGDGYTF.

The V gene is TRBV6-5, the J gene TRBJ2-3; either TRBD1 or TRBD2 may supply D (5 bases each). Germline loops: CDR1 MNHEY, CDR2 SVGAGI. V gave up 6 bases and J gave up 3 bases, with 16 bases separating them. CDR3 size: 15 residues. The CDR3 loop is CASRRQRGETDTQYF. CDR3 nucleotide sequence: TGTGCCAGCAGAAGACAGAGGGGAGAGACAGATACGCAGTATTTT.

This chain uses TRBV7-2 with TRBJ1-2; maybe TRBD1 (6 bases). V was trimmed by 5 bases and J by 8 bases, leaving 21 bases between them. Germline V gene data show CDR1 as SGHTA and CDR2 as FQGNSA. This CDR3 comprises 15 residues. CDR3 DNA: TGTGCCAGCAGCCCCACGATCAACAGGGCGGAAGGCTACACCTTC. Residues: CASSPTINRAEGYTF.

This clonotype has a count of ten or more. The rearrangement uses TRBV20-1 and TRBJ1-5; possible D gene TRBD1, 5 bases. Trimming removed 3 bases at V and 0 bases at J, with 15 bases between. Germline V gene data show CDR1 as DFQATT and CDR2 as SNEGSKA (reference sequence). The CDR3 extends over 16 amino acids. Written as DNA, the CDR3 is TGCAGTGCTAGGTGGGGGGGGGTTTATAGCAATCAGCCCCAGCATTTT. It is translated as CSARWGGVYSNQPQHF.

This clonotype was counted a few times. The genes are TRBV4-2 and TRBJ2-1; TRBD2 might be the D (5 bases). Trimming took off 1 base at V and 6 bases at J, with 16 bases between the two ends. The germline V gene encodes CDR1 LGHNA and CDR2 YNFKEQ. The CDR3 is 16 residues long. In nucleotides, the CDR3 is TGTGCCAGCAGCCAAGTACCGGGGAATCCCTCCAATGAGCAGTTCTTC. Translation gives CASSQVPGNPSNEQFF.

The J gene is TRBJ2-5, the V gene TRBV5-1; the D is unclear. The end of the DNA aligns better with TRBJ2-7, so the J call may be wrong. In germline, CDR1 is SGHRS, CDR2 YFSETQ. The CDR3 has 13 amino acids. The CDR3 DNA reads TGCGCCAGCAGCTTGTATCCAGCCTACGAGCAGTACTTC. It specifies CASSLYPAYEQYF.

The CDR3 sequence is CSARTRAGNEKLFF. The CDR3 DNA sequence: TGCAGTGCTAGGACAAGGGCAGGGAATGAAAAACTGTTTTTT. The J gene is TRBJ1-4, the V gene TRBV20-1, with D tentatively TRBD1 (5 bases). The V end lost 3 bases, the J end lost 5 bases, and 13 bases lay between the germline ends. The CDR3 contains 14 residues. Germline assignment: CDR1 DFQATT and CDR2 SNEGSKA (reference sequence).

This clonotype was detected ten times or more. The chain employs TRBV7-2 and TRBJ2-3, with 7 nucleotides matching TRBD2. With 1 base clipped from V and 4 bases from J, the junction kept 2 bases outside the gene matches. The germline CDR1 and CDR2 sequences are SGHTA and FQGNSA. This CDR3 is built from 14 residues. For the CDR3, the DNA is TGTGCCAGCAGCTTAGGCGGGAGTGCAGATACGCAGTATTTT. It translates to CASSLGGSADTQYF.

About this clonotype: A read error may produce the germline difference seen at one junction end. This sequence joins TRBV19 and TRBJ2-3, with TRBD1 matching 7 bases. Germline CDR1 is LNHDA and CDR2 is SQIVND (reference sequence). CDR3 size: 15 residues. CDR3 bases: TGTGCCGGTAGTAGAAACAGGGGTCAGGGGGATACGCAGTATTTT. This codes for CAGSRNRGQGDTQYF.

The V and J genes are TRBV20-1 and TRBJ2-7; 10 nucleotides agree with TRBD1. There are 13 residues in the CDR3. Germline CDR1 reads DFQATT; CDR2 reads SNEGSKA (reference sequence). The ends lost 6 bases at V and 6 bases at J; junction bases unmatched: 8. CDR3 sequence: CSARGTGASEQYF. The CDR3, as DNA: TGCAGTGCCAGGGGGACAGGGGCTAGCGAGCAGTACTTC.

The chain joins TRBV5-1 to TRBJ1-4; the D is unclear. Germline V gives CDR1 SGHRS, CDR2 YFSETQ. V shed 6 bases and J shed 7 bases, with 16 bases lying between them. There are 14 residues in the CDR3. The CDR3 is CASTNNPRTEKLFF. The DNA for the CDR3 is TGCGCCAGCACTAACAACCCCCGTACTGAAAAACTGTTTTTT.